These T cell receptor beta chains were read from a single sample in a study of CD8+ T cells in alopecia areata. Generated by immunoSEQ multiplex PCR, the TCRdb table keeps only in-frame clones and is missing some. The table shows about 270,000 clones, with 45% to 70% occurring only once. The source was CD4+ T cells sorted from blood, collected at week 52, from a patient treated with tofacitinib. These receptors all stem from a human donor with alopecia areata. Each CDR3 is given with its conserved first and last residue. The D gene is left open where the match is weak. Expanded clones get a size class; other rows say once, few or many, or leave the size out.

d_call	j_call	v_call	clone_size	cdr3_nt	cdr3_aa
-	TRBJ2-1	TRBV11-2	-	TGTGCCAGCAGCTTGGGGGATACCTACAATGAGCAGTTCTTC	CASSLGDTYNEQFF
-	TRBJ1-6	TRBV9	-	TGTGCCAGCAGCCCCTCTAGCTCCTATAATTCACCCCTCCACTTT	CASSPSSSYNSPLHF
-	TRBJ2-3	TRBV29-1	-	TGCAGCGTTGAAGAGGGAGCTAGTGGGGGGGATACGCAGTATTTT	CSVEEGASGGDTQYF
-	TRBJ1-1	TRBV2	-	TGTGCCAGCAGTGAAGCGCGGGGAGGCACTGAAGCTTTCTTT	CASSEARGGTEAFF
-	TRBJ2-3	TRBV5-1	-	TGCGCCAGCAGCTTTTTGGATACGCAGTATTTT	CASSFLDTQYF
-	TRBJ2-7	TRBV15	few	TGTGCCACCAGCAGAGGCGAAGGGGGAACCTACGAGCAGTACTTC	CATSRGEGGTYEQYF
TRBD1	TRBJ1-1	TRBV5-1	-	TGCGCCAGCAGCCCGTGGACAGGGCGGAATGAAGCTTTCTTT	CASSPWTGRNEAFF
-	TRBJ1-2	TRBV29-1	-	TGCAGCGTTGAAGAGGTCCGTAGCGGCTACACCTTC	CSVEEVRSGYTF
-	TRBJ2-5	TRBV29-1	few	TGCAGCGTTGACGTGACCCGGGGGGAGACCCAGTACTTC	CSVDVTRGETQYF
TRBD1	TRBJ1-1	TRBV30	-	TGTGCCTGGAGAAGGACAGGGGCTGAAGCTTTCTTT	CAWRRTGAEAFF
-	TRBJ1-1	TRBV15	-	TGTGCCACCAGCAGAGATCGTCCGAACACTGAAGCTTTCTTT	CATSRDRPNTEAFF
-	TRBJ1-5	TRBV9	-	TGTGCCAGCAGCCCAGAGGTCATAGCGGAGGGCACAGATACGCAGCATTTT	CASSPEVIAEGTDTQHF
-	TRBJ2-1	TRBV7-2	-	TGTGCCAGCACCTCCGCGTGGGGCCACAATGAGCAGTTCTTC	CASTSAWGHNEQFF
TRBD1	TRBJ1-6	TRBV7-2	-	TGTGCCAGCAGTCTTCCGGGACAGGGCAATTCACCCCTCCACTTT	CASSLPGQGNSPLHF
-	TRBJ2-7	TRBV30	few	TGTGCCTGGAGTCGGGACTTACGCTACGAGCAGTACTTC	CAWSRDLRYEQYF
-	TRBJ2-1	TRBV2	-	TGTGCCAGCAGTTACTACAATGAGCAGTTCTTC	CASSYYNEQFF
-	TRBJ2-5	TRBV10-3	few	TGTGCCATCAGCGCCGTAGAGAAAGAGACCCAGTACTTC	CAISAVEKETQYF
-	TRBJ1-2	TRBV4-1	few	TGCGCCAGCAGCCAACAGGGCACCTATGGCTACACCTTC	CASSQQGTYGYTF
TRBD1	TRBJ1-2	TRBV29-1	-	TGCAGCGCCGACAGGGCCTATGGCTACACCTTC	CSADRAYGYTF
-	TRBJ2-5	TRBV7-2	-	TGTGCCAGCAGCCCTAGCAGGGAGACCCAGTACTTC	CASSPSRETQYF
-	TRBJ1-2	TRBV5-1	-	TGCGCCAGCAGCTTTGGGGGGCATCGTGGCTACACCTTC	CASSFGGHRGYTF
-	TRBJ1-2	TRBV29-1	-	TGCAGCGTTGAAGGGGCGATCCGCTATGGCTACACCTTC	CSVEGAIRYGYTF
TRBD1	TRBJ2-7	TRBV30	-	TGTGCCTGGAGTGTTCCCGGGACAGGGAATGAGCAGTACTTC	CAWSVPGTGNEQYF
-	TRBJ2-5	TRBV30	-	TGTGCCTGGAGTGTTCAGGGCCGGGAGACCCAGTACTTC	CAWSVQGRETQYF
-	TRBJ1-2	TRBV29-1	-	TGCAGCGTTGTAATTGGAAATGGCTACACCTTC	CSVVIGNGYTF
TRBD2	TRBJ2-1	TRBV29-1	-	TGCAGCGTTGTGTCTAGCGGGGGCAATGAGCAGTTCTTC	CSVVSSGGNEQFF
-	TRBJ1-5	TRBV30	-	TGTGCCTGGAGCCTTATTCTGGGTCAGCCCCAGCATTTT	CAWSLILGQPQHF
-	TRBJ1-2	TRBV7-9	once	TGTGCCAGCAGCTTATTCGATCCTTCGAGAGGCTACACCTTC	CASSLFDPSRGYTF
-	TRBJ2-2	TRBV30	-	TGTGCCTGGGCGAAGATGGGGACACATAACACCGGGGAGCTGTTTTTT	CAWAKMGTHNTGELFF
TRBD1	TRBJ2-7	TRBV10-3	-	TGTGCCATCAGTGGTTTCCCCACAGGGGGCTACGAGCAGTACTTC	CAISGFPTGGYEQYF
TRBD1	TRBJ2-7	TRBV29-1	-	TGCAGCGTTGCAGGGGGCCACGAGCAGTACTTC	CSVAGGHEQYF
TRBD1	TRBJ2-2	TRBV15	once	TGTGCCACCAGCATAAGACAGGGTTTCGAGGAGCTGTTTTTT	CATSIRQGFEELFF
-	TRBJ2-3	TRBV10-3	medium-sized	TGTGCCATCAGTGGATCAGGAACCACAGATACGCAGTATTTT	CAISGSGTTDTQYF
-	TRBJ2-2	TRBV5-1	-	TGCGCCAGCAGCGAAAGTGTCACCGGGGAGCTGTTTTTT	CASSESVTGELFF
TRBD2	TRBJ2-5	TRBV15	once	TGTGCCACCAGCAGAAGTCCCGGGACTAGCGGGGGCGTCCAAGAGACCCAGTACTTC	CATSRSPGTSGGVQETQYF
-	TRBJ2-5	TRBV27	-	TGTGCCAGCAGAGGACCGGGCCGAGAGACCCAGTACTTC	CASRGPGRETQYF
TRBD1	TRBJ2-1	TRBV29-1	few	TGCAGCGTTGCGGGCAGGGGGCTCGATGAGCAGTTCTTC	CSVAGRGLDEQFF
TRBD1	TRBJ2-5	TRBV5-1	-	TGCGCCAGCAGCACCGGACAGGGGTTCGGAGAGACCCAGTACTTC	CASSTGQGFGETQYF
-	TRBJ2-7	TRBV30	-	TGTGCCTGGAGTAAGGCGACTTACGAGCAGTACTTC	CAWSKATYEQYF
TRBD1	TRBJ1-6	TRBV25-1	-	TGTGCCAGCAGCCGGACAGGGGATTCACCCCTCCACTTT	CASSRTGDSPLHF
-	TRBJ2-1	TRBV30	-	TGTGCCTGGGCGCGGGCGTTCACCTACAATGAGCAGTTCTTC	CAWARAFTYNEQFF
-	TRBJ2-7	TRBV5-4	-	TGTGCCAGCAGCGTGAACTACGAGCAGTACTTC	CASSVNYEQYF
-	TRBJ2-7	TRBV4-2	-	TGTGCCAGCAGCCAATCGAAGCGCGGTTTCGACGAGCAGTACTTC	CASSQSKRGFDEQYF
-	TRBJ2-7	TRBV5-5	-	TGTGCCAGCAGCCTAAGCTCCTACGAGCAGTACTTC	CASSLSSYEQYF
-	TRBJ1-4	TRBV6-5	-	TGTGCCAGCAGTTACAGAGGCGCCGTGGCTGAAAAACTGTTTTTT	CASSYRGAVAEKLFF